These T cell receptor beta chains were read from a single sample in a study of blood T cell repertoires in COVID-19. TCRdb's table, derived via immunoSEQ multiplex PCR, lists solely in-frame clones and lacks some. The profile shows 200,000 or so clones, approximately 90% of them singletons. The sample comprised peripheral blood. Receptors were obtained from a man aged 55-75 years with COVID-19, enrolled during active disease. The CDR3 runs from the conserved cysteine through the conserved F or W. D genes are given only for firm matches. Only some rows state a clone size, as once, few, many or a class for expanded clones.

V gene,J gene,D gene,clone size,CDR3 protein,CDR3 DNA
TRBV19,TRBJ2-7,.,.,CASSDDPSTNEQYF,TGTGCCAGTTCCGATGACCCTAGTACGAACGAGCAGTACTTC
TRBV5-4,TRBJ1-3,.,few,CASSLDRAGNTIYF,TGTGCCAGCAGCTTGGACAGGGCCGGAAACACCATATATTTT
TRBV15,TRBJ1-2,.,.,CATSSNPGVNGYTF,TGTGCCACCAGCAGTAATCCCGGGGTAAATGGCTACACCTTC
TRBV19,TRBJ1-5,TRBD1,.,CASSTLLTGTGQPQHF,TGTGCCAGTAGTACACTCTTGACAGGGACCGGGCAGCCCCAGCATTTT
TRBV3-1/TRBV3-2,TRBJ2-7,TRBD2,.,CASSGTSGTYYEQYF,TGTGCCAGCAGCGGGACTAGCGGGACATACTACGAGCAGTACTTC
TRBV15,TRBJ2-7,TRBD2,few,CATSSAFLLAGAYEQYF,TGTGCCACCAGCAGTGCCTTCCTACTAGCGGGAGCCTACGAGCAGTACTTC
TRBV24-1,TRBJ1-6,.,.,CATSDFSGVNIYNSPLHF,TGTGCCACCAGTGATTTTTCAGGGGTGAATATATATAATTCACCCCTCCACTTT
TRBV3-1/TRBV3-2,TRBJ2-2,TRBD2,few,CASSQRSGLAGVSRTGELFF,TGTGCCAGCAGCCAAAGAAGTGGACTAGCGGGAGTGTCGCGAACCGGGGAGCTGTTTTTT
TRBV12-2,TRBJ2-2,.,.,CASRLEVAGGPDTGELFF,TGTGCAAGTCGCTTAGAGGTAGCGGGAGGGCCAGACACCGGGGAGCTGTTTTTT
TRBV18,TRBJ1-1,.,.,CASSPNLSGTEAFF,TGTGCCAGCTCACCTAACTTATCGGGGACTGAAGCTTTCTTT
TRBV24-1,TRBJ1-5,TRBD1,.,CATSEEGTGVNQPQHF,TGTGCCACCAGTGAAGAGGGGACAGGGGTCAATCAGCCCCAGCATTTT
TRBV9,TRBJ1-2,TRBD1,.,CASSASGTEYGYTF,TGTGCCAGCAGCGCTAGCGGGACAGAATATGGCTACACCTTC
TRBV18,TRBJ2-6,.,.,CASSPPRTGSSGANVLTF,TGTGCCAGCTCACCACCACGGACTGGAAGCTCTGGGGCCAACGTCCTGACTTTC
TRBV6-5,TRBJ1-5,TRBD1,.,CASSTSGTGHQPQHF,TGTGCCAGCAGCACCTCCGGGACAGGGCATCAGCCCCAGCATTTT
TRBV9,TRBJ2-3,TRBD2,.,CASSAAGSTDTQYF,TGTGCCAGCAGCGCAGCGGGAAGCACAGATACGCAGTATTTT
TRBV2,TRBJ1-2,TRBD1,few,CASRPGTGGVLGTAGTF,TGTGCCAGCAGGCCCGGGACAGGGGGCGTTTTAGGGACGGCTGGCACCTTC
TRBV4-3,TRBJ1-1,.,once,CASSQDLRGLANTEAFF,TGCGCCAGCAGCCAGGATCTGCGGGGCCTCGCGAACACTGAAGCTTTCTTT
TRBV9,TRBJ2-2,.,.,CASSVGQRANTGELFF,TGTGCCAGCAGCGTAGGCCAGCGCGCGAACACCGGGGAGCTGTTTTTT
TRBV24-1,TRBJ2-1,TRBD1,.,CATSGTGRFF,TGTGCCACCAGCGGGACAGGGCGGTTCTTC
TRBV11-3,TRBJ2-1,TRBD1,.,CASSFRTGAHNEQFF,TGTGCCAGCAGCTTCCGGACAGGGGCTCACAATGAGCAGTTCTTC
TRBV29-1,TRBJ1-1,.,.,CSVQQGTTEAFF,TGCAGCGTGCAACAGGGTACCACTGAAGCTTTCTTT
TRBV18,TRBJ2-3,TRBD2,.,CASSGGLVITDTQYF,TGTGCCAGCTCTGGGGGACTAGTAATCACAGATACGCAGTATTTT
TRBV29-1,TRBJ2-1,.,.,CSVRLGARGGEQFF,TGCAGCGTTCGTTTGGGGGCTAGGGGCGGTGAGCAGTTCTTC
TRBV11-3,TRBJ1-1,.,.,CASSSRGTANTEAFF,TGTGCCAGCAGCTCCCGGGGAACAGCGAACACTGAAGCTTTCTTT
TRBV29-1,TRBJ1-1,.,.,CSVVYGTEAFF,TGCAGCGTTGTGTACGGGACTGAAGCTTTCTTT
TRBV25-1,TRBJ1-2,TRBD1,.,CASSDRNRGGYTF,TGTGCCAGCAGTGATAGAAACAGGGGAGGCTACACCTTC
TRBV4-1,TRBJ2-1,TRBD1,.,CASSRTGDNEQFF,TGCGCCAGCAGCCGGACAGGGGACAATGAGCAGTTCTTC
TRBV19,TRBJ1-4,.,.,CASSPLGGSEKLFF,TGTGCCAGTAGCCCGCTAGGAGGCAGCGAAAAACTGTTTTTT
TRBV19,TRBJ1-5,.,.,CASSKRNQPQHF,TGTGCCAGTAGTAAGCGCAATCAGCCCCAGCATTTT
TRBV6-5,TRBJ2-3,.,.,CASSYRQPRGTDTQYF,TGTGCCAGCAGTTATCGGCAGCCACGGGGCACAGATACGCAGTATTTT
TRBV27,TRBJ2-7,TRBD1,few,CASSEDRGRPYEQYF,TGTGCCAGCAGCGAAGACAGGGGGCGGCCCTACGAGCAGTACTTC
TRBV7-3,TRBJ1-6,.,.,CASSLQGGGNSPLHF,TGTGCCAGCAGCTTACAGGGAGGAGGCAATTCACCCCTCCACTTT
TRBV5-6,TRBJ1-1,.,few,CASSLEGVLTNTEAFF,TGTGCCAGCAGCTTAGAAGGGGTACTAACGAACACTGAAGCTTTCTTT
TRBV4-1,TRBJ2-1,TRBD2,once,CASSQVAASGYNEQFF,TGCGCCAGCAGCCAAGTTGCGGCTAGCGGCTACAATGAGCAGTTCTTC
TRBV11-2,TRBJ2-3,.,.,CASSSLANTQYF,TGTGCCAGCAGCTCTCTAGCAAATACGCAGTATTTT
TRBV28,TRBJ2-3,TRBD2,once,CASSLRSTSGGPPDTQYF,TGTGCCAGCAGTTTAAGATCGACTAGCGGGGGCCCCCCAGATACGCAGTATTTT
TRBV19,TRBJ1-2,.,.,CASSPNGLAANYGYTF,TGTGCCAGTAGCCCCAATGGGCTAGCAGCTAACTATGGCTACACCTTC
TRBV9,TRBJ2-7,.,.,CASSGPGGPGTYEQYF,TGTGCCAGCAGCGGACCCGGGGGTCCAGGGACCTACGAGCAGTACTTC
TRBV10-1,TRBJ2-2,TRBD1,.,CASSRDRGGTGELFF,TGCGCCAGCAGCCGGGACAGGGGAGGTACCGGGGAGCTGTTTTTT
TRBV28,TRBJ1-2,TRBD1,.,CASKTTGNYGYTF,TGTGCCAGCAAGACGACAGGGAATTATGGCTACACCTTC
TRBV25-1,TRBJ2-7,.,.,CADAGNYEQYF,TGTGCCGATGCAGGAAACTACGAGCAGTACTTC
TRBV7-3,TRBJ2-3,TRBD2,.,CASHFLGTSGRVLPQYF,TGTGCCAGCCATTTTCTAGGAACTAGCGGGAGAGTACTACCGCAGTATTTT
TRBV19,TRBJ2-7,.,.,CASSTAYEQYF,TGTGCCAGTAGTACGGCCTACGAGCAGTACTTC
TRBV7-9,TRBJ1-2,TRBD1,few,CASSFSGTGRDYGYTF,TGTGCCAGCAGCTTCTCCGGGACAGGGAGGGACTATGGCTACACCTTC
TRBV18,TRBJ2-5,.,.,CASSPFAQSNQETQYF,TGTGCCAGCTCACCATTCGCACAGTCTAACCAAGAGACCCAGTACTTC
TRBV11-3,TRBJ2-7,TRBD2,.,CASSLRLRAPGTSGYEQYF,TGTGCCAGCAGCTTAAGGTTGCGGGCCCCCGGGACTAGCGGCTACGAGCAGTACTTC
TRBV30,TRBJ1-5,TRBD1,.,CAWSLQGQVNQPQHF,TGTGCCTGGAGTCTACAGGGACAGGTCAATCAGCCCCAGCATTTT
TRBV14,TRBJ2-3,.,.,CASSQDWGQYTDTQYF,TGTGCCAGCAGCCAAGATTGGGGCCAGTACACAGATACGCAGTATTTT
TRBV9,TRBJ1-1,TRBD1,.,CASSLDRATEAFF,TGTGCCAGCAGTCTGGACAGGGCCACTGAAGCTTTCTTT
TRBV4-1,TRBJ2-2,.,.,CAFRGTGELFF,TGCGCCTTCAGGGGTACCGGGGAGCTGTTTTTT
TRBV7-2,TRBJ2-7,TRBD2,.,CASSLGLAREQYF,TGTGCCAGCAGCTTAGGACTAGCTCGGGAGCAGTACTTC
TRBV6-4,TRBJ1-2,TRBD1,.,CASSDSSSRDRAYGYTF,TGTGCCAGCAGTGACTCGTCTTCCCGGGACAGGGCCTATGGCTACACCTTC
TRBV7-9,TRBJ2-3,.,.,CASSGQGSGDTQYF,TGTGCCAGCAGCGGTCAGGGGTCCGGAGATACGCAGTATTTT
TRBV3-1/TRBV3-2,TRBJ1-4,.,.,CASSQAGREEKLFF,TGTGCCAGCAGCCAAGCAGGGCGTGAGGAAAAACTGTTTTTT
TRBV6-5,TRBJ2-5,.,.,CASSWTGTGGTQYF,TGTGCCAGCAGTTGGACCGGGACTGGCGGGACCCAGTACTTC
TRBV5-4,TRBJ2-1,.,.,CASSLGSASAGNEQFF,TGTGCCAGCAGCTTGGGTTCGGCTAGCGCGGGGAATGAGCAGTTCTTC
TRBV5-8,TRBJ2-3,TRBD1,.,CASSRGQGARRDTQYF,TGTGCCAGCAGCCGTGGACAGGGGGCAAGGAGAGATACGCAGTATTTT
TRBV7-9,TRBJ1-2,TRBD1,.,CASSSLPTGANYGYTF,TGTGCCAGCAGCTCTCTCCCGACAGGGGCTAACTATGGCTACACCTTC
TRBV29-1,TRBJ1-1,TRBD1,.,CSVGGMGQGNFANTEAFF,TGCAGCGTTGGGGGGATGGGACAGGGTAACTTTGCGAACACTGAAGCTTTCTTT